This T cell receptor beta chain was found in a study of regulatory T cells in long-lasting Graves disease. The time point was: persistent/refractory GD, antithyroid drugs over 5 years with positive TRAb. The authors made the TCR library using RNA they extracted from PBMCs. Guidelines of the American Thyroid Association were used to diagnose Graves' disease. The patients were enrolled through endocrinology in Xi'an, China. The germline V gene encodes CDR1 KGHDR and CDR2 SFDVKD. CDR3 size: 15 residues. This clonotype has ten or more counts. One end of the junction is discordant with germline, which a read error may explain. CDR3 regions were amplified by Arm-PCR using iRepertoire HTBI primers to build TCR beta libraries. TCRdb independently ran MiXCR on the multiplex PCR reads; one entry per CDR3 protein. The data show a few hundred thousand distinct CDR3 sequences, approximately 21% seen once.

The receptor's source is a female donor with Graves disease. The V call is TRBV24-1, the J call TRBJ2-7, with a tentative D call TRBD1 (6 bases). This specimen was peripheral blood mononuclear cells (PBMCs), taken when the disease was refractory, from a patient treated with antithyroid drugs. CDR3 loop: CATSALTGAAYEQYF. The CDR3 DNA follows: TGTGCCACCAGTGCTTTGACAGGCGCGGCCTACGAGCAGTACTTC.